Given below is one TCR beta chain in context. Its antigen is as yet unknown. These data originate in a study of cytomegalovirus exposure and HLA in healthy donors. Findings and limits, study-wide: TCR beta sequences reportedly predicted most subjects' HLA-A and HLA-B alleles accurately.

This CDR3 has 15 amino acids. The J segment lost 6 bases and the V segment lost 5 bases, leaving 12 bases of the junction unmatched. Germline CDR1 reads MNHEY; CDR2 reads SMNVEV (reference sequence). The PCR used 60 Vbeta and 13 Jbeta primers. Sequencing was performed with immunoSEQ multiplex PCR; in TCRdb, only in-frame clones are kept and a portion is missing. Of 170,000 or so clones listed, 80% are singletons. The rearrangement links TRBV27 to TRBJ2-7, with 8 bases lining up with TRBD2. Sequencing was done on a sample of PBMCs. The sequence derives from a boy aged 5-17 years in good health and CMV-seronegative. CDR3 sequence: CASSPSGAGAREQYF. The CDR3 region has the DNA TGTGCCAGCAGTCCCTCCGGAGCGGGAGCCCGCGAGCAGTACTTC.